These 26 T cell receptor beta chains originate from one sample sequenced in a study of T cell clonotyping in hematopoietic cell transplantation. Described time point: recipient sample about 28 days before transplant, after cytoreduction. TCRdb's copy holds only in-frame clones and misses some; the assay was immunoSEQ multiplex PCR. The profile shows roughly 45,000 clones, approximately 84% of them singletons. The sample consisted of peripheral blood mononuclear cells, taken before stem cell transplant. The receptors were gathered from a man aged 60 to 69 with biphenotypic leukemia. Some clones in this sample may be carry-over from other donors' samples.

As to this clone: Its ends do not fully match the called genes, so a read error is possible. The chain carries TRBV7-7 and TRBJ2-7; either TRBD1 or TRBD2 may fit D (5 bases each). This CDR3 region has 13 residues. Per germline, CDR1 SSHAT and CDR2 FNYEAQ (reference sequence). CDR3 nucleotides: TGTGCTAGCAGCCTCCGGGACGGCTACGAGCAGTACTTC. It codes for CASSLRDGYEQYF.

This chain uses TRBV7-6 with TRBJ2-7; D is undetermined. The CDR3 is 16 amino acids. Trimming removed 0 bases at V and 0 bases at J, with 12 bases between. Germline CDR1 SGHVS, CDR2 FNYEAQ. CDR3 residues: CASSLAPKTSSYEQYF. In nucleotides, the CDR3 is TGTGCCAGCAGCTTAGCGCCGAAGACGAGCTCCTACGAGCAGTACTTC.

The rearrangement uses TRBV7-8 and TRBJ1-2; perhaps TRBD1 as D (6 bases). The V gene lost 5 bases and the J gene lost 8 bases, with 12 bases spanning the gap. The CDR3 sequence is 12 residues long. CDR1 is SGHVS, CDR2 FQNEAQ, per germline. The CDR3 reads CASSPGGAGYTF. CDR3 nucleotide sequence: TGTGCCAGCAGCCCCGGGGGCGCCGGCTACACCTTC.

The chain couples TRBV5-1 to TRBJ1-2, with 8 nucleotides matching TRBD1. V dropped 0 bases and J dropped 8; count of bases not matched to a gene: 12. The CDR3 spans 16 residues. Germline loops: CDR1 SGHRS, CDR2 YFSETQ. CDR3 sequence (DNA): TGCGCCAGCAGCTTGGCCCTCCGGACAGGGAGGAGGGGCTACACCTTC. Encoded protein: CASSLALRTGRRGYTF.

The chain combines TRBV19 with TRBJ1-5, with D hard to call. This CDR3 has 13 residues. Trimming cost V 3 bases and J 4 bases, with 7 bases left between them. Germline V gene data show CDR1 as LNHDA and CDR2 as SQIVND (reference sequence). The CDR3 reads CASSMGPNQPQHF. CDR3 nucleotides: TGTGCCAGTAGTATGGGTCCAAATCAGCCCCAGCATTTT.

This clone occurred a few times. The CDR3 here is CASSDRGQYTEAFF. In nucleotides, the CDR3 is TGTGCCAGCAGTGATAGGGGACAGTACACTGAAGCTTTCTTT. The chain has TRBV2 and TRBJ1-1; 7 positions match TRBD1. The CDR3 covers 14 residues. V lost 3 bases, J lost 3 bases, and 4 bases stayed unmatched. Germline assignment: CDR1 SNHLY and CDR2 FYNNEI.

V is TRBV7-8 and J is TRBJ2-1; 8 bases map to TRBD2. The junction had 3 bases not matched to a gene; V was cut back by 1 base and J by 4 bases. This CDR3 has 15 residues. From germline, CDR1 is SGHVS and CDR2 FQNEAQ. DNA for the CDR3: TGTGCCAGCAGCTTAGACGGCGGGAGGTACAATGAGCAGTTCTTC. It codes for CASSLDGGRYNEQFF.

The chain couples TRBV5-1 to TRBJ2-3; D is perhaps TRBD2 (6 bases). CDR1 and CDR2 (germline): SGHRS, YFSETQ. V was clipped by 2 bases and J by 2 bases, with 12 bases between them. The CDR3 consists of 15 residues. Here the CDR3 reads CASSLHGSSTDTQYF. The CDR3 coding sequence is TGCGCCAGCAGCTTACACGGGAGCTCCACAGATACGCAGTATTTT.

The chain carries TRBV5-1 and TRBJ1-1; D might be TRBD1 (6 bases). Germline V gene data show CDR1 as SGHRS and CDR2 as YFSETQ. This CDR3 has 16 amino acids. V dropped 1 base and J dropped 0 bases, with 13 bases sitting between them. CDR3 nucleotides: TGCGCCAGCAGCTTGTCAGGGGTCCAGATGAACACTGAAGCTTTCTTT. Protein product: CASSLSGVQMNTEAFF.

The chain recombines TRBV7-2 with TRBJ2-1; 9 bases line up with TRBD2. CDR3 length: 15 amino acids. Germline-derived CDR1 and CDR2 are SGHTA and FQGNSA. V lost 6 bases and J lost 3; bases outside the gene matches: 6. CDR3 bases: TGTGCCAGCAGTGATAGGACTAGCGACTACAATGAGCAGTTCTTC. Its translation: CASSDRTSDYNEQFF. Filled out from reference TRBV7-2 and TRBJ2-1, the complete variable domain reads GAGVSQSPSNKVTEKGKDVELRCDPISGHTALYWYRQSLGQGLEFLIYFQGNSAPDKSGLPSDRFSAERTGGSVSTLTIQRTQQEDSAVYLCASSDRTSDYNEQFFGPGTRLTVL.

This clone was picked up one time. This sample also contains other DNA sequences that code for the same CDR3. The chain is built from TRBV7-9 and TRBJ2-3, with a tentative D call TRBD1 (6 bases). The V gene's germline CDR1 is SEHNR and CDR2 FQNEAQ (reference sequence). V was cut by 3 bases and J by 2 bases, with 9 bases left in between. CDR3 length: 14 residues. This chain's CDR3 is CASSFTGNTDTQYF. CDR3 in DNA: TGTGCCAGCAGCTTCACAGGGAACACAGATACGCAGTATTTT.

The V call is TRBV28, the J call TRBJ2-5; D unclear. V lost 6 bases, J lost 3 bases, and 11 bases lay in between. The CDR3 runs 13 residues. The germline gives CDR1 MDHEN, CDR2 SYDVKM. The CDR3 coding sequence is TGTGCCAGCAGCTACAGTGATGAAGAGACCCAGTACTTC. Amino acid sequence: CASSYSDEETQYF.

The gene calls are TRBV5-1 and TRBJ1-1, with TRBD1 identical over 7 bases. From germline, CDR1 is SGHRS and CDR2 YFSETQ. V was clipped by 7 bases and J by 0 bases; unmatched bases: 3. This CDR3 spans 13 amino acids. CDR3 DNA sequence: TGCGCCAGCGCAGACAGGGTGAACACTGAAGCTTTCTTT. The encoded protein is CASADRVNTEAFF.

This chain links TRBV7-2 with TRBJ2-5, with TRBD2 as a possible D gene (6 bases). There are 13 residues in the CDR3. Trimming took off 2 bases at V and 5 bases at J, with 9 bases between the two ends. Per germline, CDR1 SGHTA and CDR2 FQGNSA. The CDR3 loop reads CASSLYGGETQYF. The DNA of the CDR3 is TGTGCCAGCAGCTTATATGGGGGGGAGACCCAGTACTTC.

This chain links TRBV10-2 with TRBJ2-2, with TRBD2 identical over 10 bases. Unmatched junction bases numbered 4, after V lost 6 bases and J lost 3 bases. The V gene's germline CDR1 is WSHSY and CDR2 SAAADI. CDR3 size: 15 residues. The CDR3, as DNA: TGCGCCAGCAGGAGTACTAGCGGGGACACCGGGGAGCTGTTTTTT. Translating gives CASRSTSGDTGELFF.

The rearrangement links TRBV28 to TRBJ1-2; D may be TRBD1 (6 bases). CDR1 and CDR2 from the germline V gene are MDHEN and SYDVKM. V was pared by 3 bases and J by 3 bases, with 11 bases between. This CDR3 has 14 amino acids. The CDR3 spells CASSFSDRYYGYTF. The CDR3 DNA follows: TGTGCCAGCAGTTTTTCTGACAGGTACTATGGCTACACCTTC.

This chain connects TRBV6-6 to TRBJ2-1, with D unclear. Trimming pared 7 bases from V and 1 base from J, leaving 2 bases between. The CDR3 consists of 11 residues. Germline V gene lookup returns CDR1 MNHNY and CDR2 SVGAGI (reference sequence). The CDR3 here is CASTSYNEQFF. The CDR3 region has the DNA TGTGCCAGCACTTCCTACAATGAGCAGTTCTTC.

The chain links TRBV7-9 to TRBJ2-7, with 7 bases matching TRBD2. Germline CDR1 and CDR2: SEHNR and FQNEAQ (reference sequence). Losses at the gene ends were 4 bases for V and 4 bases for J; bases not matched to a gene: 4. This CDR3 is 13 amino acids long. For the CDR3, the DNA is TGTGCCAGCAGCTCTACGGGAGGATACGAGCAGTACTTC. Its translation is CASSSTGGYEQYF.

The V call is TRBV4-1, the J call TRBJ1-1; D gene uncertain. Looked up from germline, CDR1 is MGHRA and CDR2 is YSYEKL. The ends were cut back, 1 base at V and 1 base at J, with 22 bases in the middle. The CDR3 is 19 amino acids. CDR3 sequence (DNA): TGCGCCAGCAGCCAAGGGAAGGCACCTGGGGAGGGAGCGAACACTGAAGCTTTCTTT. Its protein is CASSQGKAPGEGANTEAFF.

The J gene is TRBJ2-1, the V gene TRBV28; the D gene is possibly TRBD1 (6 bases). The V gene lost 6 bases and the J gene lost 1 base, with 16 bases spanning the gap. Germline CDR1 and CDR2: MDHEN and SYDVKM. The CDR3 is made up of 16 amino acids. CDR3 coding DNA: TGTGCCAGCAGATCCTCGACAGGACTTTCCTACAATGAGCAGTTCTTC. Translated: CASRSSTGLSYNEQFF. Variable domain in full (rest from reference TRBV28 and TRBJ2-1): DVKVTQSSRYLVKRTGEKVFLECVQDMDHENMFWYRQDPGLGLRLIYFSYDVKMKEKGDIPEGYSVSREKKERFSLILESASTNQTSMYLCASRSSTGLSYNEQFFGPGTRLTVL.

The chain uses TRBV6-1 and TRBJ2-7; 9 positions match TRBD1. This CDR3 contains 13 residues. Germline CDR1 reads MNHNS; CDR2 reads SASEGT. V lost 7 bases to trimming and J lost 6 bases; unmatched junction nucleotides: 7. The CDR3 loop is CASNLDRGIEQYF. The CDR3 DNA follows: TGTGCCAGCAACTTGGACAGGGGTATCGAGCAGTACTTC.

V and J are TRBV25-1 and TRBJ2-1; the match to TRBD2 covers 7 bases. The CDR3 consists of 14 residues. CDR1 and CDR2 (germline): MGHDK, SYGVNS. After removal of 9 bases from V and 4 bases from J, the junction contained 9 bases not matched to a gene. The CDR3 protein is CASIAGGSYNEQFF. The CDR3 DNA follows: TGTGCCAGTATAGCAGGCGGGAGTTACAATGAGCAGTTCTTC.

The chain has TRBV2 and TRBJ1-2, with D perhaps matching TRBD1 (5 bases). Germline CDR1 and CDR2: SNHLY and FYNNEI. This CDR3 has 14 residues. V dropped 9 bases and J dropped 4 bases, with 18 bases sitting between them. CDR3 nucleotides: TGTGCCAGTGATCCGGGACCCCGAGCCTATGGCTACACCTTC. It yields the protein CASDPGPRAYGYTF.

The rearrangement joins TRBV6-5 to TRBJ1-4, with D possibly matching TRBD1 (5 bases). CDR3 length: 15 amino acids. V was shortened by 3 bases and J by 8 bases, with 16 bases between the two germline ends. Germline values: CDR1 MNHEY, CDR2 SVGAGI. For the CDR3, the DNA is TGTGCCAGCAGTTATCGTCGTCGGGGGAGGGAAAAACTGTTTTTT. This gives the protein CASSYRRRGREKLFF.

V and J are TRBV7-3 and TRBJ2-1, with D possibly being TRBD1 or TRBD2 (5 bases each). Trimming removed 3 bases from V and 4 bases from J, with 13 bases in between. The CDR3 covers 15 residues. The V gene's germline CDR1 is SGHTA and CDR2 FQGTGA. The CDR3 coding sequence is TGTGCCAGCAGCTTGGGACGGGGCCAGTACAATGAGCAGTTCTTC. As protein: CASSLGRGQYNEQFF.

The V and J genes are TRBV7-6 and TRBJ2-7, with 9 bases matching TRBD1. From germline, CDR1 is SGHVS and CDR2 FNYEAQ. CDR3 length equals 15 residues. V lost 1 base, J lost 2 bases, and 3 bases stayed unmatched. CDR3 sequence: CASSLGQGGAYEQYF. The CDR3 bases are TGTGCCAGCAGCTTAGGACAGGGGGGGGCCTACGAGCAGTACTTC. Together with reference TRBV7-6 and TRBJ2-7, the CDR3 gives the full variable domain: GAGVSQSPRYKVTKRGQDVALRCDPISGHVSLYWYRQALGQGPEFLTYFNYEAQQDKSGLPNDRFSAERPEGSISTLTIQRTEQRDSAMYRCASSLGQGGAYEQYFGPGTRLTVT.